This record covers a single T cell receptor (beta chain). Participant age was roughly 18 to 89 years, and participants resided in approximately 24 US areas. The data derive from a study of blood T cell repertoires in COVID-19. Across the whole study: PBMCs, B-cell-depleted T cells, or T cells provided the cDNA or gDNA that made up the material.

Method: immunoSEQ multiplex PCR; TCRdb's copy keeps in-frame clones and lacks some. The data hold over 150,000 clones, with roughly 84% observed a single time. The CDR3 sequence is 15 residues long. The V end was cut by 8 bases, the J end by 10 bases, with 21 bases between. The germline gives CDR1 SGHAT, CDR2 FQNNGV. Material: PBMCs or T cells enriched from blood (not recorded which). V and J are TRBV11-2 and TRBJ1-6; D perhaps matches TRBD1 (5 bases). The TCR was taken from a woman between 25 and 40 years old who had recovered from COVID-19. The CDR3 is CASARVGQGGSPLHF. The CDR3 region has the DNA TGTGCCAGCGCTAGGGTGGGCCAGGGAGGCTCACCCCTCCACTTT. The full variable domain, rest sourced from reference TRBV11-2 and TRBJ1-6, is EAGVAQSPRYKIIEKRQSVAFWCNPISGHATLYWYQQILGQGPKLLIQFQNNGVVDDSQLPKDRFSAERLKGVDSTLKIQPAKLEDSAVYLCASARVGQGGSPLHFGNGTRLTVT.